A single sample is the source of the 12 T cell receptor beta chains below, sequenced in a study of blood T cell repertoires in COVID-19. Libraries were prepared by immunoSEQ multiplex PCR; TCRdb keeps only in-frame clonotypes and omits some of them. The sample has more than 65,000 clones; 91% are singletons. The sequencing input was peripheral blood. Receptors originate from a human donor in a cohort sampled during active COVID-19.

The CDR3 sequence is CASSSRVSGPEAFF. CDR3 in DNA: TGTGCCAGCAGCTCTAGAGTAAGCGGGCCTGAAGCTTTCTTT. The V gene is TRBV11-2, the J gene TRBJ1-1; D is unclear. The CDR3 totals 14 residues. V lost 4 bases and J lost 6, with 15 bases in between. Per germline, CDR1 SGHAT and CDR2 FQNNGV.

The chain uses TRBV4-3 and TRBJ1-2; 10 bases are a match to TRBD1. Germline trimming cut 1 base from V and 5 bases from J; bases unmatched to any gene: 16. Per germline, CDR1 LGHNA and CDR2 YSLEER. The length of the CDR3 is 19 residues. The CDR3 protein is CASSQGPRDRGLDGYGYTF. CDR3 nucleotide sequence: TGCGCCAGCAGCCAAGGACCCCGGGACAGGGGCCTCGACGGGTATGGCTACACCTTC.

The chain employs TRBV7-2 and TRBJ1-1; D is ambiguous. This CDR3 has 15 amino acids. Trimming took 0 bases from V and 0 from J, leaving 8 bases between them. Germline CDR1 is SGHTA and CDR2 is FQGNSA. The CDR3 here is CASSLALSMNTEAFF. In DNA form, the CDR3 reads TGTGCCAGCAGCTTAGCTCTGAGCATGAACACTGAAGCTTTCTTT.

The chain recombines TRBV4-1 with TRBJ1-1, with 8 bases aligning to TRBD1. This CDR3 is 15 amino acids long. J lost 5 bases, V lost 5 bases, and 10 bases had no gene match. Germline V gene data show CDR1 as MGHRA and CDR2 as YSYEKL. The CDR3 nucleotides are TGCGCCAGCAGCTGGCGGGATACAGGGGGTACTGAAGCTTTCTTT. This gives the protein CASSWRDTGGTEAFF.

The rearrangement joins TRBV15 to TRBJ1-3; no reliable D call. This CDR3 is 14 amino acids long. V lost 5 bases and J lost 1, with 9 bases in between. Germline CDR1 LNHNV, CDR2 YYDKDF (reference sequence). The CDR3 sequence: CATSRRGSGNTIYF. CDR3 DNA: TGTGCCACCAGCCGGCGCGGGTCTGGAAACACCATATATTTT.

This clone was observed a single time. V usage is TRBV6-5 and J usage is TRBJ1-5; D unclear. Trimming stripped 7 bases from V and 1 base from J, with 14 bases between. In germline, CDR1 is MNHEY, CDR2 SVGAGI. The CDR3 extends over 15 amino acids. As DNA, the CDR3 is TGTGCCAGCAAGCTCGGGTTTCAAAGCAATCAGCCCCAGCATTTT. Amino acids: CASKLGFQSNQPQHF.

This chain connects TRBV7-2 to TRBJ2-7; 11 nucleotides agree with TRBD1. Germline V gene sequence: CDR1 SGHTA, CDR2 FQGNSA. Trimming took 3 bases from V and 2 from J; bases not matched to a gene: 9. The CDR3 loop spans 17 amino acids. The CDR3 spells CASSFRPGQGVTYEQYF. CDR3 sequence (DNA): TGTGCCAGCAGCTTCAGACCGGGACAGGGGGTGACCTACGAGCAGTACTTC.

The chain employs TRBV28 and TRBJ1-5; possibly TRBD1 for D (6 bases). The CDR3 has 16 residues. V dropped 2 bases and J dropped 1 base, with 12 bases sitting between them. Germline V CDR1 and CDR2: MDHEN, SYDVKM. This chain's CDR3 is CASSLGTTGSNQPQHF. CDR3 in DNA: TGTGCCAGCAGTTTAGGGACAACGGGGAGCAATCAGCCCCAGCATTTT.

The rearrangement uses TRBV29-1 and TRBJ1-1; the D is unclear. Germline CDR1 is SQVTM and CDR2 is ANQGSEA. V was cut by 3 bases and J by 14 bases, with 10 bases left in between. The CDR3 is 9 amino acids. CDR3 DNA sequence: TGCAGCGTTGAGGCAGGATTCTTCTTT. Translation gives CSVEAGFFF. Based on the CDR3 plus reference TRBV29-1 and TRBJ1-1, the full variable domain is SAVISQKPSRDICQRGTSLTIQCQVDSQVTMMFWYRQQPGQSLTLIATANQGSEATYESGFVIDKFPISRPNLTFSTLTVSNMSPEDSSIYLCSVEAGFFFGQGTRLTVV.

The genes are TRBV2 and TRBJ2-7, with a weak D call TRBD2 (6 bases). This CDR3 region has 13 residues. V was pared by 6 bases and J by 0 bases, with 9 bases between. Per germline, CDR1 SNHLY and CDR2 FYNNEI. The CDR3 DNA reads TGTGCCAGCAGGGGGACTGCCTCCTACGAGCAGTACTTC. Protein sequence: CASRGTASYEQYF.

This sequence joins TRBV18 and TRBJ2-2; TRBD1 matches 7 bases. V was pared by 3 bases and J by 1 base, with 2 bases of the junction left unmatched. The V gene's germline CDR1 is KGHSH and CDR2 LQKENI. CDR3 length: 15 residues. The CDR3 loop reads CASSPGQQNTGELFF. Here the CDR3 DNA reads TGTGCCAGCTCACCGGGACAGCAGAACACCGGGGAGCTGTTTTTT. Together with reference TRBV18 and TRBJ2-2, the CDR3 gives the full variable domain: NAGVMQNPRHLVRRRGQEARLRCSPMKGHSHVYWYRQLPEEGLKFMVYLQKENIIDESGMPKERFSAEFPKEGPSILRIQQVVRGDSAAYFCASSPGQQNTGELFFGEGSRLTVL.

The chain has TRBV20-1 and TRBJ1-1, with D perhaps matching TRBD1 (5 bases). Between the trimmed V and J ends, which lost 5 bases and 0 bases, there was a span of 16 bases. In germline, CDR1 is DFQATT, CDR2 SNEGSKA (reference sequence). The CDR3 sequence is 15 residues long. CDR3 in DNA: TGCAGTGCTGGTGACTGGGGGGTAATGAACACTGAAGCTTTCTTT. It encodes CSAGDWGVMNTEAFF.